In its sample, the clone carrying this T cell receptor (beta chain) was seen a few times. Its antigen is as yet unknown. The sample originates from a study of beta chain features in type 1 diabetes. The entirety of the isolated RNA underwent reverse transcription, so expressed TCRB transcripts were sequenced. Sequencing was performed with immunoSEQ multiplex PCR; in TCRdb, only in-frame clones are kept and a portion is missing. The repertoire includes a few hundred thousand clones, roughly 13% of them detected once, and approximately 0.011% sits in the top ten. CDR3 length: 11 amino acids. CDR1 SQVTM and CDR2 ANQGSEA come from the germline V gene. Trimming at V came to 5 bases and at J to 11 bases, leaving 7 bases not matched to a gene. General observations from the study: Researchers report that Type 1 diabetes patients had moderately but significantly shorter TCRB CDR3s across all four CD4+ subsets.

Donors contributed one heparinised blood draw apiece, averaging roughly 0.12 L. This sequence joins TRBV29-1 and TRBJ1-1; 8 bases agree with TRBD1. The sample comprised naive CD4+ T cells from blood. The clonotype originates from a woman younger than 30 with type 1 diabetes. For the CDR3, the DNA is TGCAGCGTTAACACAGGGGGAGCGGCTTTCTTT. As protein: CSVNTGGAAFF.